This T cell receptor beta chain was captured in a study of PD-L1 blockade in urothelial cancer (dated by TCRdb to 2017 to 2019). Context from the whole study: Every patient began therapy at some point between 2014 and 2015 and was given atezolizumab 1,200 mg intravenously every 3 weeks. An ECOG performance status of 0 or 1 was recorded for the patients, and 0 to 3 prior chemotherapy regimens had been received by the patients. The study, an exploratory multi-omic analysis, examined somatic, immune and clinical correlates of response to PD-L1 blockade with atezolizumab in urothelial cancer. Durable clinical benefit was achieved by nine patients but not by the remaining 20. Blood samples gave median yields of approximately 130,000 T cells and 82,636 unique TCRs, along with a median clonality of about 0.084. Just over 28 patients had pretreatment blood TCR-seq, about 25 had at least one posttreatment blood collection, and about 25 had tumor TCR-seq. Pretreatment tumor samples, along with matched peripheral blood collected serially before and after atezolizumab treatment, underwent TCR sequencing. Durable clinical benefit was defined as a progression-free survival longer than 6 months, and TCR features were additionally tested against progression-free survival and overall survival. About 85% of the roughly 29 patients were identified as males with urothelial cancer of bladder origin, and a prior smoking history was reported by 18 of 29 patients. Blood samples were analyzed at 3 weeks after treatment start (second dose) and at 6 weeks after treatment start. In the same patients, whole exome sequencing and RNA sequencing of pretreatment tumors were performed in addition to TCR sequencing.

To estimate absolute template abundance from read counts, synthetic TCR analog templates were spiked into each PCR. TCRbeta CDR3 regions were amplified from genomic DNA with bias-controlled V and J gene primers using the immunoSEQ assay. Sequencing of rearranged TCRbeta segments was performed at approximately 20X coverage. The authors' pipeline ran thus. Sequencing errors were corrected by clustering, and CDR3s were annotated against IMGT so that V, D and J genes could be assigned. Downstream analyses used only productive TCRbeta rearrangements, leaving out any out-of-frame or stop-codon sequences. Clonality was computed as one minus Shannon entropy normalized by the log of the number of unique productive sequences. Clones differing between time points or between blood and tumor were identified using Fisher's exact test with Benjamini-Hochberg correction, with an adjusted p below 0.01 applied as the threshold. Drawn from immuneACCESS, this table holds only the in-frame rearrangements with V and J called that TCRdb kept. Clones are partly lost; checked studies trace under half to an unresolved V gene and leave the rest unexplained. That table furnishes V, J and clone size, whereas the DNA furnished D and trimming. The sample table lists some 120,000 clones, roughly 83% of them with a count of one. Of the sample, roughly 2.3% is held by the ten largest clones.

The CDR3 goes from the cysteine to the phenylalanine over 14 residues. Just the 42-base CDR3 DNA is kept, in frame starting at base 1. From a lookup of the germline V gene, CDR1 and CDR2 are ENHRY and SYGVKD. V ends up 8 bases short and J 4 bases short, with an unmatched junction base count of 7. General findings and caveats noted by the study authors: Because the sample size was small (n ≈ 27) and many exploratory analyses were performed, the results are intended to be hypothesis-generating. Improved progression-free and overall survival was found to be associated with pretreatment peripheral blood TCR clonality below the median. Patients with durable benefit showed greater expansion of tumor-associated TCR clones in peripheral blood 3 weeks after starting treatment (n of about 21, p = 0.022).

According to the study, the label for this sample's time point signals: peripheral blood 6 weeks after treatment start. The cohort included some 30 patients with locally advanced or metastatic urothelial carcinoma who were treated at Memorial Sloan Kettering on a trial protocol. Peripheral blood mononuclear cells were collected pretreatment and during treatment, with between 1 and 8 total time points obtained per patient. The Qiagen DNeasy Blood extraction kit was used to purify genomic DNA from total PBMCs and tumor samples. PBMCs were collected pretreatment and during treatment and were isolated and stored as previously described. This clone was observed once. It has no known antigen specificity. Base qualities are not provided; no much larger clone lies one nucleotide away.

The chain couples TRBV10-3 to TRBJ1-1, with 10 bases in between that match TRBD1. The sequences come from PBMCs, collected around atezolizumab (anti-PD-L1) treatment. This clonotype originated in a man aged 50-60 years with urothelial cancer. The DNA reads TGTGCCATCGGGAAAGGGACAGGGGCCACTGAAGCTTTCTTT. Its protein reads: CAIGKGTGATEAFF.